This is a list of T cell receptor beta chains from one sample in a study of early T cells in non-severe SARS-CoV-2 infection. TCRdb ran MiXCR on the 5' RACE reads and lists one entry per CDR3 protein. The sample has some 55,000 distinct CDR3 sequences; roughly an eighth are singletons. Sequenced: whole blood. These receptor sequences come from an adult who was a healthcare worker with PCR-confirmed SARS-CoV-2 infection or an uninfected control (not recorded which). CDR3s include the opening cysteine and the closing phenylalanine or tryptophan. D genes are given only for firm matches. Clone size is given for some rows only: seen once, a few or many times, or a class if the clone is expanded.

D gene,J gene,V gene,clone size,CDR3 protein,CDR3 DNA
-,TRBJ1-1,TRBV3-1,many,CASSLSQRNTEAFF,TGTGCCAGCAGCCTGTCCCAGAGGAACACTGAAGCTTTCTTT
-,TRBJ2-1,TRBV29-1,once,CSVPTGNYEQFF,TGCAGCGTTCCGACAGGTAACTATGAGCAGTTCTTC
TRBD2,TRBJ2-3,TRBV6-5,-,CASSSPGTRKEYF,TGTGCCAGCAGCAGTCCCGGGACTAGGAAGGAGTATTTT
-,TRBJ1-2,TRBV9,few,CASSVSDGGYTF,TGTGCCAGCAGCGTGAGTGATGGCGGCTACACCTTC
-,TRBJ1-1,TRBV12-3/TRBV12-4,many,CASSWVRDAFF,TGTGCCAGCAGTTGGGTCCGGGATGCTTTCTTT
TRBD1,TRBJ2-7,TRBV7-2,few,CASSRTGYEQYF,TGTGCCAGCAGCCGGACAGGGTACGAGCAGTACTTC
TRBD1,TRBJ2-1,TRBV24-1,many,CATSEPTGDYNEQFF,TGTGCCACCAGTGAACCAACAGGGGACTACAATGAGCAGTTCTTC
-,TRBJ2-7,TRBV6-5,-,CASSSGPSPLRSSMGGYEQYF,TGTGCCAGCAGTTCCGGCCCCAGCCCCCTGAGGTCGAGTATGGGGGGTTACGAGCAGTACTTC
-,TRBJ2-5,TRBV11-2,many,CASSLEGRNQETQYF,TGTGCCAGCAGCTTAGAGGGCCGTAACCAAGAGACCCAGTACTTC
TRBD1,TRBJ1-2,TRBV12-3/TRBV12-4,many,CASSFGAGGLYGYTF,TGTGCCAGCAGTTTTGGAGCAGGGGGCCTCTATGGCTACACCTTC
TRBD2,TRBJ2-3,TRBV2,many,CASSAGGPADTQYF,TGTGCCAGCTCGGCGGGAGGGCCGGCAGATACGCAGTATTTT
-,TRBJ1-3,TRBV2,-,CASSDGGNTIYF,TGTGCCAGCAGTGATGGAGGAAACACCATATATTTT
-,TRBJ2-5,TRBV6-1,many,CASSETGGPVETQYF,TGTGCCAGCAGTGAGACCGGGGGGCCGGTGGAGACCCAGTACTTC
TRBD1,TRBJ2-7,TRBV6-5,-,CASSPPGQRFHEQYF,TGTGCCAGCAGCCCCCCGGGACAGAGATTCCACGAGCAGTACTTC
-,TRBJ2-7,TRBV29-1,few,CSAEMTGYEQYF,TGCAGCGCTGAGATGACTGGATACGAGCAGTACTTC
-,TRBJ2-3,TRBV9,-,CASSVSQGADTQYF,TGTGCCAGCAGCGTCTCACAGGGCGCAGATACGCAGTATTTT
TRBD1,TRBJ2-1,TRBV27,many,CATKSGTGGGEQFF,TGTGCCACCAAATCCGGGACAGGGGGCGGAGAGCAGTTCTTC
TRBD1,TRBJ2-5,TRBV4-1,many,CASSQLPPGTGREETQYF,TGCGCCAGCAGCCAACTACCTCCCGGGACAGGAAGGGAAGAGACCCAGTACTTC
-,TRBJ2-7,TRBV28,few,CGGRVSLYEQYF,TGTGGCGGGCGGGTCTCGCTCTACGAGCAGTACTTC
-,TRBJ2-3,TRBV19,-,CASSAGSNTDTQYF,TGTGCCAGTAGTGCAGGGTCCAACACAGATACGCAGTATTTT
-,TRBJ2-1,TRBV7-9,-,CASTTDLPQRNEQFF,TGTGCCAGCACCACCGACCTGCCTCAGCGGAATGAGCAGTTCTTC
-,TRBJ2-1,TRBV6-2/TRBV6-3,many,CASSYNLPLRGPSYNEQFF,TGTGCCAGCAGTTATAACCTACCTTTGAGGGGCCCGTCCTACAATGAGCAGTTCTTC
-,TRBJ2-1,TRBV5-4,many,CASSLDPGSYNEQFF,TGTGCCAGCAGCTTGGATCCGGGCTCCTACAATGAGCAGTTCTTC
TRBD2,TRBJ2-1,TRBV7-6,many,CASSLGSGSIEQFF,TGTGCCAGCAGCTTAGGTAGCGGGAGTATCGAGCAGTTCTTC
-,TRBJ1-2,TRBV12-3/TRBV12-4,many,CASTTQGYGYTF,TGTGCCAGCACGACTCAGGGGTATGGCTACACCTTC
-,TRBJ2-7,TRBV5-1,few,CASSWGESYEQYF,TGCGCCAGCAGTTGGGGGGAATCCTACGAGCAGTACTTC
TRBD2,TRBJ2-5,TRBV20-1,-,CSARLAGGRGETQYF,TGCAGTGCTCGTCTAGCGGGGGGGCGGGGAGAGACCCAGTACTTC
-,TRBJ1-1,TRBV12-3/TRBV12-4,-,CASSSYRDRDTEAFF,TGTGCCAGCAGTTCTTACAGGGATCGGGACACTGAAGCTTTCTTT
-,TRBJ1-3,TRBV12-3/TRBV12-4,few,CASSWGGGGVGSGNTIYF,TGTGCCAGCAGTTGGGGCGGTGGGGGCGTTGGGTCTGGAAACACCATATATTTT
TRBD2,TRBJ2-1,TRBV6-2/TRBV6-3,many,CASSVAGLLGNEQFF,TGTGCCAGCAGTGTAGCGGGGCTCCTCGGGAATGAGCAGTTCTTC
-,TRBJ2-3,TRBV2,many,CASSGVLTSSTDTQYF,TGTGCCAGCAGCGGCGTCCTAACCTCTAGCACAGATACGCAGTATTTT
-,TRBJ2-3,TRBV7-9,many,CASSLERGSTDTQYF,TGTGCCAGCAGCTTAGAGAGGGGGAGCACAGATACGCAGTATTTT
-,TRBJ2-1,TRBV6-5,-,CASSYYGTTAGEQFF,TGTGCCAGCAGTTACTACGGGACCACAGCGGGTGAGCAGTTCTTC
-,TRBJ2-1,TRBV12-3/TRBV12-4,many,CASSRGAGGDEQFF,TGTGCCAGCAGCCGAGGAGCGGGTGGAGATGAGCAGTTCTTC
-,TRBJ1-1,TRBV25-1,many,CASSESGRLNTEAFF,TGTGCCAGCAGTGAATCCGGCAGATTGAACACTGAAGCTTTCTTT
-,TRBJ2-5,TRBV18,-,CASASGGGAQYF,TGTGCCAGCGCCTCGGGAGGGGGCGCCCAGTACTTC
-,TRBJ2-7,TRBV28,once,CASSFGSSKQYF,TGTGCCAGCAGTTTTGGATCGTCCAAGCAGTACTTC
-,TRBJ2-3,TRBV7-2,-,CASSSVGATDTQYF,TGTGCCAGCAGCTCCGTCGGGGCCACAGATACGCAGTATTTT
-,TRBJ1-4,TRBV28,many,CASTARQEKLFF,TGTGCCAGCACTGCTCGACAGGAAAAACTGTTTTTT
-,TRBJ1-5,TRBV28,-,CASRKGSYYSNQPQHF,TGTGCCAGCAGGAAGGGCAGCTATTATAGCAATCAGCCCCAGCATTTT
TRBD2,TRBJ2-7,TRBV12-3/TRBV12-4,few,CASSSREKQYF,TGTGCCAGCAGTTCGCGGGAGAAGCAGTACTTC
-,TRBJ1-2,TRBV2,once,CATSGELGTDYTF,TGTGCCACCTCCGGGGAGTTAGGGACGGACTACACCTTC
-,TRBJ2-3,TRBV12-3/TRBV12-4,-,CASRKLEEGTDTQYF,TGTGCCAGCAGAAAACTGGAGGAAGGCACAGATACGCAGTATTTT